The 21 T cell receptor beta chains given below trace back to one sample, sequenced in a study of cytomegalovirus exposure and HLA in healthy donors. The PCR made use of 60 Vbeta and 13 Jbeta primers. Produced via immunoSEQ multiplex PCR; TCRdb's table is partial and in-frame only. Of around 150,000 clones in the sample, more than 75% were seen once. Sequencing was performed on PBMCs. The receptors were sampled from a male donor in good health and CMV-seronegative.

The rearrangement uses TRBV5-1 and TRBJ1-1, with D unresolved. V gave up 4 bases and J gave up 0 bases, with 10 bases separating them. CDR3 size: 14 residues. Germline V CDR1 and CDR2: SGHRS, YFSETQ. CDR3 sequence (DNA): TGCGCCAGCAGCCAGGTCGGCTTGAACACTGAAGCTTTCTTT. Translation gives CASSQVGLNTEAFF.

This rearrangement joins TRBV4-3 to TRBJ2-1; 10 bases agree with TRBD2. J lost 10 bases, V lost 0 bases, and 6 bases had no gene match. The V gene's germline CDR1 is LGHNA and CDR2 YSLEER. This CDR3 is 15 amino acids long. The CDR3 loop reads CASSQEVAGGREQFF. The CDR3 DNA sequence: TGCGCCAGCAGCCAAGAGGTAGCGGGGGGCCGGGAGCAGTTCTTC.

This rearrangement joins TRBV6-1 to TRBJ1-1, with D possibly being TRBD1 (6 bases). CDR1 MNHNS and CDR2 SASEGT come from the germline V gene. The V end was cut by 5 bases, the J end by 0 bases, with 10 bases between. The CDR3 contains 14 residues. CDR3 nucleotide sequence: TGTGCCAGCAGTTTCCCAGGGGTGAACACTGAAGCTTTCTTT. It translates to CASSFPGVNTEAFF.

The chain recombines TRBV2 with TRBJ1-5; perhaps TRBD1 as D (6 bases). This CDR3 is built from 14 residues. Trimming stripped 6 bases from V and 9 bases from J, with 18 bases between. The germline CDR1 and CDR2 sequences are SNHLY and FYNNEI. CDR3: CASSPNQGNGPQHF. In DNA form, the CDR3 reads TGTGCCAGCAGCCCTAACCAGGGGAACGGGCCCCAGCATTTT.

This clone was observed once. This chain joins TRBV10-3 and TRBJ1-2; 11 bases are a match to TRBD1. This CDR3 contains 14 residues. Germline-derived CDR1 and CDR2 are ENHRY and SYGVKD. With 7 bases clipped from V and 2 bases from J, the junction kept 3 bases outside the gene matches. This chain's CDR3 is CAITRTGGNYGYTF. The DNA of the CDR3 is TGTGCCATCACTCGGACAGGGGGCAACTATGGCTACACCTTC.

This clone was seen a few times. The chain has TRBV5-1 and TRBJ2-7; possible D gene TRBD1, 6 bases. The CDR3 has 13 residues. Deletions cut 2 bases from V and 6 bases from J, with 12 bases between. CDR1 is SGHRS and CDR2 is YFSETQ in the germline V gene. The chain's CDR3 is CASSFRKDSEQYF. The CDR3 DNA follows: TGCGCCAGCAGCTTCCGAAAGGACAGCGAGCAGTACTTC.

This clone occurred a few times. CDR3: CASSLGLGGTGANVLTF. The DNA for the CDR3 is TGTGCCAGCAGCTTGGGACTCGGGGGTACTGGGGCCAACGTCCTGACTTTC. The rearrangement uses TRBV5-8 and TRBJ2-6; tentatively, D is TRBD2 (6 bases). This CDR3 has 17 residues. Germline assignment: CDR1 SGHTS and CDR2 YDEGEE. V was shortened by 0 bases and J by 2 bases, with 12 bases between the two germline ends.

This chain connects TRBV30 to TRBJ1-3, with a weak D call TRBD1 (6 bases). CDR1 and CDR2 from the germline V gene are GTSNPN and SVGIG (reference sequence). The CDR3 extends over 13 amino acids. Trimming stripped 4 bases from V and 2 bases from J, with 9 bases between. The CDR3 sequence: CAWTRTAGNTIYF. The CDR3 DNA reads TGTGCCTGGACCAGGACAGCTGGAAACACCATATATTTT. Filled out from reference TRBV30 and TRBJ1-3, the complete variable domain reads SQTIHQWPATLVQPVGSPLSLECTVEGTSNPNLYWYRQAAGRGLQLLFYSVGIGQISSEVPQNLSASRPQDRQFILSSKKLLLSDSGFYLCAWTRTAGNTIYFGEGSWLTVV.

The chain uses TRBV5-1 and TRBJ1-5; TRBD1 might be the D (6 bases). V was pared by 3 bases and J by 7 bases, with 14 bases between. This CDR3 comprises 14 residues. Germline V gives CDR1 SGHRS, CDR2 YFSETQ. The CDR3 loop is CASSSTGLEQPQHF. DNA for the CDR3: TGCGCCAGCAGCTCCACAGGGCTCGAGCAGCCCCAGCATTTT.

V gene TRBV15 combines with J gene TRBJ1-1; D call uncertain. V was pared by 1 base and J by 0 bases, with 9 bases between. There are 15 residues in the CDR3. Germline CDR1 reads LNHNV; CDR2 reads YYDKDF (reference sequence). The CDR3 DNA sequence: TGTGCCACCAGCAGAGGAACAGCCATGAACACTGAAGCTTTCTTT. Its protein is CATSRGTAMNTEAFF.

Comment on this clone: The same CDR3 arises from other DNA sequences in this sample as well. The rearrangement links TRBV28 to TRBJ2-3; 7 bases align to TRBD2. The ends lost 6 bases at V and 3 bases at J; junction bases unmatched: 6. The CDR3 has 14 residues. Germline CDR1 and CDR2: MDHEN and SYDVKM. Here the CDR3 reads CASSRTGGTDTQYF. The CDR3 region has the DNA TGTGCCAGCAGCCGGACGGGGGGAACAGATACGCAGTATTTT. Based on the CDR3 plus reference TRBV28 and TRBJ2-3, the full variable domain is DVKVTQSSRYLVKRTGEKVFLECVQDMDHENMFWYRQDPGLGLRLIYFSYDVKMKEKGDIPEGYSVSREKKERFSLILESASTNQTSMYLCASSRTGGTDTQYFGPGTRLTVL.

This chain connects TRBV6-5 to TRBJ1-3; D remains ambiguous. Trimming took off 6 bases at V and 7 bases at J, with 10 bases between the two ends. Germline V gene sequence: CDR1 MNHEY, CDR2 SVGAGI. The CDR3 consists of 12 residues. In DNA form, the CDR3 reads TGTGCCAGCAGGGCCATTGGCAACACCATATATTTT. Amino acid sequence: CASRAIGNTIYF.

CDR3 in DNA: TGTGCCAGCAGCTTAGCGGGAGAGGTTCGACCTGAAGCTTTCTTT. Translating gives CASSLAGEVRPEAFF. The gene calls are TRBV7-8 and TRBJ1-1, with D uncertain. The CDR3 sequence is 15 residues long. The V gene lost 0 bases and the J gene lost 6 bases, with 14 bases spanning the gap. In germline, CDR1 is SGHVS, CDR2 FQNEAQ.

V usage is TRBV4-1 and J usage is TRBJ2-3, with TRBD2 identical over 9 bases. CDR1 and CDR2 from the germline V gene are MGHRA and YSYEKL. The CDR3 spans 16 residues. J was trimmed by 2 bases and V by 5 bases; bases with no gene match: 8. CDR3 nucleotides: TGCGCCAGCAGCTCCCTCGCTAGCGGGATCACAGATACGCAGTATTTT. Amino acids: CASSSLASGITDTQYF.

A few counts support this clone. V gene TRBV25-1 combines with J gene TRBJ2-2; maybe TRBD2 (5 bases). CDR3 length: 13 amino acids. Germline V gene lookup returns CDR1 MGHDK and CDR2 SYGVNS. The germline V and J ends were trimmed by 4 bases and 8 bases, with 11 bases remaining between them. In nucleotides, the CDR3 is TGTGCCAGCAGTGGGAGGACCACTGGGGAGCTGTTTTTT. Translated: CASSGRTTGELFF.

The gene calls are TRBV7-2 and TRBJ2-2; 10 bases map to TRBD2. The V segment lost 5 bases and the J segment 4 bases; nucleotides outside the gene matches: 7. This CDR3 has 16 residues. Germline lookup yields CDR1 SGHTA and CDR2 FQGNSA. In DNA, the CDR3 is TGTGCCAGCAGCCAAGCTAGCGGGGGACCCACCGGGGAGCTGTTTTTT. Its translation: CASSQASGGPTGELFF.

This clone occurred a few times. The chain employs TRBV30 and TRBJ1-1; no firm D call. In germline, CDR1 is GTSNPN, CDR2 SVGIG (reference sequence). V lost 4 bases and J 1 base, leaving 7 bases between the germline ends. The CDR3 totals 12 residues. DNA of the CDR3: TGTGCCTGGAACAGTCCGAACACTGAAGCTTTCTTT. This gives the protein CAWNSPNTEAFF.

The CDR3 DNA sequence: TGTGCCAGCTCACCCTCGGGACAGAGGGGTGAAAAACTGTTTTTT. Translating it yields CASSPSGQRGEKLFF. The chain employs TRBV18 and TRBJ1-4, with TRBD1 matching 7 bases. In germline, CDR1 is KGHSH, CDR2 LQKENI. Trimming took 3 bases from V and 7 from J; bases not matched to a gene: 8. CDR3 size: 15 residues.

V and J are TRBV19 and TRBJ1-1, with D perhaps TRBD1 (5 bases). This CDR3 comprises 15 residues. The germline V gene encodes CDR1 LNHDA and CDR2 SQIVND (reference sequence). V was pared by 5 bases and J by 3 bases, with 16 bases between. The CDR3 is CASSPGTGGDTEAFF. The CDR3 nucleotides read TGTGCCAGTAGTCCCGGAACAGGTGGGGACACTGAAGCTTTCTTT.

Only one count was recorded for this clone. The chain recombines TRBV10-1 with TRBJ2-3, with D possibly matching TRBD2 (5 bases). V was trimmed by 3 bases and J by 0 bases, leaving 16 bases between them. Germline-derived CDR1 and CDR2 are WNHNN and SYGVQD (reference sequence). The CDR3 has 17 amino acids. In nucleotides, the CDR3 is TGCGCCAGCAGTGACCGAGGACCGGGATTTAGCACAGATACGCAGTATTTT. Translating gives CASSDRGPGFSTDTQYF.

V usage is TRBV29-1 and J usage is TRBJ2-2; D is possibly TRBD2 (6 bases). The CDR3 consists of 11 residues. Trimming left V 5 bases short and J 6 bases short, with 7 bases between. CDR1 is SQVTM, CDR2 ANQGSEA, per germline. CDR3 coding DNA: TGCAGCGTTCCGGGGGCCGGGGAGCTGTTTTTT. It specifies CSVPGAGELFF.